Listed here are 6 T cell receptor beta chains from one sample, sequenced in a study of T cell repertoires in cytomegalovirus infection. TCRdb re-called the reads with MiXCR, one entry per CDR3 protein. Among fewer than 550,000 distinct CDR3 sequences listed, about 10% were seen once. The sequencing input was PBMCs. The receptors originated from a human donor in good health (CMV status not recorded). Some clones in this sample may be carry-over from other donors' samples.

The rearrangement uses TRBV18 and TRBJ1-4; possibly TRBD1 for D (6 bases). Per germline, CDR1 KGHSH and CDR2 LQKENI. The CDR3 has 13 residues. V was clipped by 8 bases and J by 3 bases, with 10 bases between them. The CDR3 here is CASRQAPNEKLFF. CDR3 DNA sequence: TGTGCCAGCAGACAGGCCCCTAATGAAAAACTGTTTTTT.

V is TRBV29-1 and J is TRBJ1-2, with a tentative D call TRBD1 (6 bases). The CDR3 spans 13 residues. Per the germline V gene, CDR1 is SQVTM and CDR2 is ANQGSEA. V lost 5 bases and J 4 bases, leaving 14 bases between the germline ends. The CDR3 reads CSVPSPQGYGYTF. CDR3 nucleotide sequence: TGCAGCGTTCCGTCCCCACAGGGCTATGGCTACACCTTC.

The chain couples TRBV9 to TRBJ1-2; the match to TRBD1 covers 12 bases. The CDR3 is 16 amino acids. Germline V gene sequence: CDR1 SGDLS, CDR2 YYNGEE. Trimming took 4 bases from V and 7 from J; bases not matched to a gene: 11. The CDR3 spells CASSPLRDRGHSGYTF. CDR3 DNA sequence: TGTGCCAGCAGCCCCCTCCGGGACAGGGGGCATAGTGGCTACACCTTC.

The chain couples TRBV25-1 to TRBJ2-7; D could derive from TRBD1 or TRBD2 (6 bases each). CDR3 length: 13 amino acids. Germline V lookup: CDR1 MGHDK, CDR2 SYGVNS. Deletions cut 7 bases from V and 1 base from J, with 11 bases between. CDR3 sequence (DNA): TGTGCCAGCAAGGCGGGACATTCCTACGAGCAGTACTTC. Encoded protein: CASKAGHSYEQYF.

Ten or more counts support this clonotype. The rearrangement links TRBV9 to TRBJ1-3; no clear D gene. The germline CDR1 and CDR2 sequences are SGDLS and YYNGEE. The germline V and J ends were trimmed by 0 bases and 3 bases, with 10 bases remaining between them. CDR3 length: 15 residues. The CDR3 region has the DNA TGTGCCAGCAGCGTAGAAGCATTGGGTGGAAACACCATATATTTT. Its protein product is CASSVEALGGNTIYF.

The chain uses TRBV19 and TRBJ1-1, with D maybe TRBD1 (5 bases). CDR1 is LNHDA, CDR2 SQIVND, per germline (reference sequence). V was shortened by 4 bases and J by 3 bases, with 12 bases between the two germline ends. This CDR3 has 14 amino acids. This CDR3 reads CASSRDGLYTEAFF. The CDR3 nucleotides are TGTGCCAGTAGTAGGGACGGGCTCTACACTGAAGCTTTCTTT.